This record looks at one TCR beta chain sequence and its context. V was shortened by 7 bases and J by 3 bases, with 9 bases between the two germline ends. The CDR3 is made up of 11 amino acids. Germline CDR1 GTSNPN, CDR2 SVGIG (reference sequence). Libraries were prepared by immunoSEQ multiplex PCR; TCRdb keeps only in-frame clonotypes and omits some of them. The sample lists 55,000 to 85,000 clones, roughly 86% seen once, with roughly 12% in the top ten. The sample originates from a study of blood T cell repertoires in COVID-19. Study overall: Collection of acute and convalescent COVID-19 samples took place in the United States, Italy and Spain.

The origin of this receptor is a human donor in a cohort sampled during active COVID-19. The J gene is TRBJ1-1, the V gene TRBV30; perhaps TRBD1 as D (5 bases). Sequencing was performed on peripheral blood. The CDR3 DNA sequence: TGTGCCTTAACAGGATACACTGAAGCTTTCTTT. Protein product: CALTGYTEAFF.